This paragraph reports one TCR beta chain. What it binds is unknown. The CDR3 has 15 amino acids. Germline trimming cut 3 bases from V and 2 bases from J; bases unmatched to any gene: 5. Germline lookup yields CDR1 MNHEY and CDR2 SMNVEV (reference sequence). The sample comes from a study of siplizumab effects on memory and regulatory T cells. Study-wide points: Proliferating Tregs from siplizumab cultures lacked functional confirmation of suppression. The drug siplizumab significantly decreased the alloreactive sequences that could be traced to unstimulated CD4+ memory cells.

Each sample contributed roughly 100,000 TCR templates to the assay. This table comes from immunoSEQ multiplex PCR, and its TCRdb copy is limited to in-frame clones, with some not included. This table holds some 100,000 clones, over 85% found once. The rearrangement links TRBV27 to TRBJ2-3; 7 nucleotides agree with TRBD2. The specimen sequenced was CD8+ T cells sorted from blood. This TCR was sampled from a human donor in good health. The CDR3 DNA reads as TGTGCCAGCAGTTTTAGTAGGGACTACACAGATACGCAGTATTTT. It is translated as CASSFSRDYTDTQYF.